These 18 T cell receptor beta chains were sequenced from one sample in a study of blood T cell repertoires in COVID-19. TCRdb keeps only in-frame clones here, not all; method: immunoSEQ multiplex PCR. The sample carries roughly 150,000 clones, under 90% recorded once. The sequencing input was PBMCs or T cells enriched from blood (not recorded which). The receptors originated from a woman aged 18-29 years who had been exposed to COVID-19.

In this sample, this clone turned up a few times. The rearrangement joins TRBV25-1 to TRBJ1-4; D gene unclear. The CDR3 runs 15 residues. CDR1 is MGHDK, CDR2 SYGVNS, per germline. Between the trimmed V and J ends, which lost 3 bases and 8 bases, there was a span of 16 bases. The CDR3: CASSDRASGGEKLFF. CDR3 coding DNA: TGTGCCAGCAGTGATCGAGCCTCGGGAGGGGAAAAACTGTTTTTT.

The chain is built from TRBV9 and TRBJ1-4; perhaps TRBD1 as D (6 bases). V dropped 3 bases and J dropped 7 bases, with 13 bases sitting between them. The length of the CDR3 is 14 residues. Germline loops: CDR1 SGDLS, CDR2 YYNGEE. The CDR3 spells CASSESGQLEKLFF. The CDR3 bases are TGTGCCAGCAGCGAATCCGGACAGCTTGAAAAACTGTTTTTT.

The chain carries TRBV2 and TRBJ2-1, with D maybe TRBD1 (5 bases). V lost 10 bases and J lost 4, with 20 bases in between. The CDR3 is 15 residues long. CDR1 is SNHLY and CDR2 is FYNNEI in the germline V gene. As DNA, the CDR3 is TGTGCCACTACAAGGGGCGATGGTTTGTACAATGAGCAGTTCTTC. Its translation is CATTRGDGLYNEQFF.

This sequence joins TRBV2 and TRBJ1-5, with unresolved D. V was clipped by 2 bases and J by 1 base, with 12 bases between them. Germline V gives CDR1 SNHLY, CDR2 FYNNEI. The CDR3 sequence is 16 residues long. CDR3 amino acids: CASSERGFTSNQPQHF. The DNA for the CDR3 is TGTGCCAGCAGTGAAAGAGGGTTTACGAGCAATCAGCCCCAGCATTTT.

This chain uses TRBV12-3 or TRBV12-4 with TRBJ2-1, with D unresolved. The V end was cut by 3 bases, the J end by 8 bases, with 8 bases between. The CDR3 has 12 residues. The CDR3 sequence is CASSFPSDEQFF. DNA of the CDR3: TGTGCCAGCAGTTTCCCCAGTGATGAGCAGTTCTTC.

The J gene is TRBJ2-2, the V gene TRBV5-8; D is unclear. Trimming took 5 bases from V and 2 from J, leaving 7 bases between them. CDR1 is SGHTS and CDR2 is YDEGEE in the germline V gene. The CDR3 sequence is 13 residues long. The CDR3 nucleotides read TGTGCCAGCAGGGGCCTCAACACCGGGGAGCTGTTTTTT. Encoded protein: CASRGLNTGELFF.

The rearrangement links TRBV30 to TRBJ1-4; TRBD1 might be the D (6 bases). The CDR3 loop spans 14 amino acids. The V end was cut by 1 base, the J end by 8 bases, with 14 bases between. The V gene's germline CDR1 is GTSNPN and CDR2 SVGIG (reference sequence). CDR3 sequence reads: CAWSGGRGREKLFF. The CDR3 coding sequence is TGTGCCTGGAGTGGCGGCAGGGGAAGAGAAAAACTGTTTTTT. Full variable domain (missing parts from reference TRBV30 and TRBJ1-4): SQTIHQWPATLVQPVGSPLSLECTVEGTSNPNLYWYRQAAGRGLQLLFYSVGIGQISSEVPQNLSASRPQDRQFILSSKKLLLSDSGFYLCAWSGGRGREKLFFGSGTQLSVL.

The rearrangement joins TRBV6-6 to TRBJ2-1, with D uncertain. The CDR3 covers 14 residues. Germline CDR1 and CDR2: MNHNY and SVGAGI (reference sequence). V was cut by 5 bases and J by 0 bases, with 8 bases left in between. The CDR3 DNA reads TGTGCCAGCAGTCCTGCGAGCTCCTACAATGAGCAGTTCTTC. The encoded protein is CASSPASSYNEQFF.

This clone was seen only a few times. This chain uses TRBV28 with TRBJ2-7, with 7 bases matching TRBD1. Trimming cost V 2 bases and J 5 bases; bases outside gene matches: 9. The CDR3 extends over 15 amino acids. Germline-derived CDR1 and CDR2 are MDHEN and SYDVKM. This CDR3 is CASSLAPGQVHEQYF. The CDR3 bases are TGTGCCAGCAGTTTAGCCCCAGGACAGGTCCACGAGCAGTACTTC.

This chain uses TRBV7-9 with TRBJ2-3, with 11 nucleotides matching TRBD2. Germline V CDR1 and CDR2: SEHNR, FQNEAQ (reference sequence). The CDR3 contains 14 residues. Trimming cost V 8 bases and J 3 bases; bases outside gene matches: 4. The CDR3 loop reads CASLTSGITDTQYF. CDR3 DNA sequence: TGTGCCAGCTTGACTAGCGGGATTACAGATACGCAGTATTTT.

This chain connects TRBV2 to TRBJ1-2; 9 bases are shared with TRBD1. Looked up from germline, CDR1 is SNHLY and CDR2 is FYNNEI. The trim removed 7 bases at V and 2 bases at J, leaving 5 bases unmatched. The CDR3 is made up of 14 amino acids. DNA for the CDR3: TGTGCCAGCATTCTCGGGACAGGGAACTATGGCTACACCTTC. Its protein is CASILGTGNYGYTF.

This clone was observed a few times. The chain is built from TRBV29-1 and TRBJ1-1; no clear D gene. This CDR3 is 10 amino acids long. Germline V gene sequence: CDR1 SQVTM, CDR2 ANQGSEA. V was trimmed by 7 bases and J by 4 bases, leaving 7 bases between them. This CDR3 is CSGDGTEAFF. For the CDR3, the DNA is TGCAGCGGTGACGGCACTGAAGCTTTCTTT.

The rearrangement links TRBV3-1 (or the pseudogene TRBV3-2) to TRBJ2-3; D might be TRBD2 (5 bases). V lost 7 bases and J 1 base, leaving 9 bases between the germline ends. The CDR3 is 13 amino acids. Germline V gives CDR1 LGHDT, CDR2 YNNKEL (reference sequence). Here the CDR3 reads CASMVRGTDTQYF. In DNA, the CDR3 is TGTGCCAGCATGGTGCGGGGCACAGATACGCAGTATTTT.

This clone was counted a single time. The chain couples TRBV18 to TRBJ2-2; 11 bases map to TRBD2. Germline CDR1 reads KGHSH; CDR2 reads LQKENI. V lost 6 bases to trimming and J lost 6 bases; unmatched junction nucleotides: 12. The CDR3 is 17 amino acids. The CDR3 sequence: CASSRTLAGESSGELFF. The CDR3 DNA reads TGTGCCAGCTCCCGGACACTAGCGGGAGAAAGTTCCGGGGAGCTGTTTTTT.

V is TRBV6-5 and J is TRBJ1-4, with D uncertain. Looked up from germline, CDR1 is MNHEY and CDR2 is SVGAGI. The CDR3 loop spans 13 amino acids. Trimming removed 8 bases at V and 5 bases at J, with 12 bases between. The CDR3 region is CASETGLNEKLFF. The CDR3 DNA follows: TGTGCCAGCGAGACGGGTTTGAATGAAAAACTGTTTTTT.

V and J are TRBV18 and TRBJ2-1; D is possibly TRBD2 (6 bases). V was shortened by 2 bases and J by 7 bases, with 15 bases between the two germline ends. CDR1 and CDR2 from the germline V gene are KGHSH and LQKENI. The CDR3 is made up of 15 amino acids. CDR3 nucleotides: TGTGCCAGCTCACCAATCAGCCTAGCGAGTAATGAGCAGTTCTTC. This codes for CASSPISLASNEQFF.

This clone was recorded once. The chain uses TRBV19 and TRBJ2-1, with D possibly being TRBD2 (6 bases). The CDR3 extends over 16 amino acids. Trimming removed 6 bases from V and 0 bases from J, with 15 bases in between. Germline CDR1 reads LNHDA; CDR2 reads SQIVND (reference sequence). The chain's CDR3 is CASRPPYGSSYNEQFF. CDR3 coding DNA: TGTGCCAGTAGGCCTCCTTACGGGAGCTCCTACAATGAGCAGTTCTTC.

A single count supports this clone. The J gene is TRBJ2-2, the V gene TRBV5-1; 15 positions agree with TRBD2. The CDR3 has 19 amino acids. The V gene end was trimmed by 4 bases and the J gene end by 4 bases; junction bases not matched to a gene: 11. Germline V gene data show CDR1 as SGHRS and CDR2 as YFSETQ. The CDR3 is CASSKGLAGGSGSTGELFF. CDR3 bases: TGCGCCAGCAGCAAGGGACTAGCGGGAGGCAGCGGAAGCACCGGGGAGCTGTTTTTT.